The table lists the clone carrying this T cell receptor (beta chain) with many counts. What it recognizes is unknown. The entry originates in a study of human T cells and chemical hapten exposure. Study conclusions and caveats: TCRs at a frequency above 1 in 1000 stayed unchanged with DPC sensitization.

Unfractionated whole blood yielded total RNA. Using its own MiXCR run on the 5' RACE reads, TCRdb lists one record per CDR3 protein. This table has some 150,000 distinct CDR3 sequences, around 4% appearing once. The V end lost 5 bases, the J end lost 3 bases, and 20 bases lay between the germline ends. The CDR3 has 16 residues. Germline values: CDR1 DFQATT, CDR2 SNEGSKA (reference sequence). The TCR originated in a female donor in good health. The rearrangement uses TRBV20-1 and TRBJ1-5; D remains ambiguous. CDR3 amino acids: CSASSTGSFYNQPQHF. The CDR3 DNA follows: TGCAGTGCTTCTTCTACCGGATCTTTTTACAATCAGCCCCAGCATTTT.